Listed below are T cell receptor beta chains from one sample, sequenced in a study of T cell repertoires in cytomegalovirus infection. TCRdb re-analysed the reads in MiXCR, keeping a single row per CDR3 protein. The data contain 360,000 or so distinct CDR3 sequences, around a third of them seen just once; the ten biggest clones take up roughly 14%. The antigens for these receptors are not known. Source: cultured PBMCs, taken from culture after CMV antigen stimulation. The receptor source for this set is a human donor in good health (CMV status not recorded). Some clones in this sample may be carry-over from other donors' samples. Each CDR3 is given with its conserved first and last residue. Fields, in order: D gene, J gene, clone size, V gene, CDR3 DNA, CDR3 protein. D genes are given only for firm matches. A clone size is listed for some rows: how often the clone was seen (once, few, many), or a class if it is expanded.

>NA|TRBJ2-1|few|TRBV6-6
TGTGCCAGCAACCTCATTTCCTACAATGAGCAGTTCTTC
CASNLISYNEQFF
>NA|TRBJ2-1|NA|TRBV4-3
TGCGCCAGCAGCCGAGACTACCTCGAGGGTGAGCAGTTCTTC
CASSRDYLEGEQFF
>NA|TRBJ2-1|few|TRBV28
TGTGCCAGCAGTAAACGCAGCCATGAGCAGTTCTTC
CASSKRSHEQFF
>TRBD2|TRBJ2-5|NA|TRBV28
TGTGCCACTGTAAGCGGGATAGGCCGTGGAGAGACCCAGTACTTC
CATVSGIGRGETQYF
>NA|TRBJ1-6|NA|TRBV28
TGTGCCAGCAGTGTACTTATCGATAATTCACCCCTCCACTTT
CASSVLIDNSPLHF
>TRBD1|TRBJ2-1|NA|TRBV7-9
TGTGCCAGCAGCACTAGTAGACAGGGGGGGTACAATGAGCAGTTCTTC
CASSTSRQGGYNEQFF
>NA|TRBJ1-5|many|TRBV7-2
TGTGCCAGCAGCACGACAGTAGGACAGCCCCAGCATTTT
CASSTTVGQPQHF
>NA|TRBJ2-3|NA|TRBV27
TGTGCCAGCAGTCCTTTTTTAGCGCCGATCACAGATACGCAGTATTTT
CASSPFLAPITDTQYF
>NA|TRBJ1-6|NA|TRBV7-6
TGTGCCAGCAGCTTAAATCTTTCACCCCTCCACTTT
CASSLNLSPLHF
>TRBD1|TRBJ1-5|NA|TRBV18
TGTGCCAGCTCACCTTTAGGGACAGGGCATGGCAATCAGCCCCAGCATTTT
CASSPLGTGHGNQPQHF
>NA|TRBJ2-1|NA|TRBV2
TGTGCCAGCAGTGAAGAATATAGAAACAATGAGCAGTTCTTC
CASSEEYRNNEQFF
>NA|TRBJ1-5|few|TRBV7-8
TGTGCCAGCAGCCTCGCAGGGGACCCTAGCAATCAGCCCCAGCATTTT
CASSLAGDPSNQPQHF
>TRBD1|TRBJ2-5|many|TRBV7-2
TGTGCCAGCAGCCAAATGACAGGGGCCTCGGAGACCCAGTACTTC
CASSQMTGASETQYF
>NA|TRBJ1-2|few|TRBV27
TGTGCCAGCAGACCAGCCGTAACATCGAACTATGGCTACACCTTC
CASRPAVTSNYGYTF
>NA|TRBJ2-1|few|TRBV6-6
TGTGCCAGCAACTGGGAAGCGGGTCTCCCCTACAATGAGCAGTTCTTC
CASNWEAGLPYNEQFF
>TRBD1|TRBJ1-4|few|TRBV12-3/TRBV12-4
TGTGCCAGCACCAGGGACAGCCCTAATGAAAAACTGTTTTTT
CASTRDSPNEKLFF
>NA|TRBJ1-1|once|TRBV19
TGTGCCACAATCGGTCTCGGTGGGAACACTGAAGCTTTCTTT
CATIGLGGNTEAFF
>TRBD2|TRBJ2-5|NA|TRBV28
TGTGCCAGCAGTCCCCTTGTAGCGGGGTACCAAGAGACCCAGTACTTC
CASSPLVAGYQETQYF
>TRBD1|TRBJ1-5|NA|TRBV7-8
TGTGCCAGCAGCACAGGGACAGGCTTTGATCAGCCCCAGCATTTT
CASSTGTGFDQPQHF
>TRBD2|TRBJ2-7|NA|TRBV6-2/TRBV6-3
TGTGCCCGCAGCCGCCCCTCTAGCGGACGATACGAGCAGTACTTC
CARSRPSSGRYEQYF
>TRBD1|TRBJ1-2|NA|TRBV12-3/TRBV12-4
TGTGCCAGCAGTTCATCACCGGGACAGGGGGCAACTGGCTATGGCTACACCTTC
CASSSSPGQGATGYGYTF
>NA|TRBJ1-5|once|TRBV19
TGTGCCAGTAGTATGAGATCGGGACAAGCGAGCCATTATAGCAATCAGCCCCAGCATTTT
CASSMRSGQASHYSNQPQHF
>NA|TRBJ1-4|many|TRBV11-2
TGTGCCAGCAGCTTAGCGGGATTTCAAGAAAAACTGTTTTTT
CASSLAGFQEKLFF
>TRBD2|TRBJ2-1|NA|TRBV24-1
TGTGCCACCAGTGATATTGCGCCCCTGACTAGCGGGAGAGTCAGTGAGCAGTTCTTC
CATSDIAPLTSGRVSEQFF
>NA|TRBJ2-5|NA|TRBV20-1
TGCAGTGCTAGGGGGAGTGGGGGAGAGACCCAGTACTTC
CSARGSGGETQYF
>NA|TRBJ1-1|NA|TRBV12-3/TRBV12-4
TGTGCCAGCAGTTTAGCGGGGTGGACTCCTGAAGCTTTCTTT
CASSLAGWTPEAFF
>TRBD1|TRBJ2-3|few|TRBV12-3/TRBV12-4
TGTGCCAGCAGCATCCAGGGGGGCACAGATACGCAGTATTTT
CASSIQGGTDTQYF
>TRBD2|TRBJ2-7|NA|TRBV19
TGTGCCAGTAGTGAGGCTAGCGGGAGGGCGCCCCACTACGAGCAGTACTTC
CASSEASGRAPHYEQYF
>NA|TRBJ1-4|NA|TRBV30
TGTGCCTGGAGTGTACCGGGAAGGACTAATGAAAAACTGTTTTTT
CAWSVPGRTNEKLFF
>TRBD2|TRBJ2-1|NA|TRBV6-2/TRBV6-3
TGTGCCAGCAGGAACGGGACTAGCGGGCATGCCCCTTTCTTC
CASRNGTSGHAPFF
>NA|TRBJ2-3|few|TRBV7-9
TGTGCCAGCAGCTTAAGACTCGGCAGGACAGATACGCAGTATTTT
CASSLRLGRTDTQYF
>NA|TRBJ2-3|few|TRBV14
TGTGCCAGCAGCCAAGATTTTGGTTCGACAGATACGCAGTATTTT
CASSQDFGSTDTQYF
>NA|TRBJ2-2|NA|TRBV6-5
TGTGCCAGCACCCCTCCGGGCAGGGAAAACACCGGGGAGCTGTTTTTT
CASTPPGRENTGELFF
>NA|TRBJ1-1|few|TRBV27
TGTGCCAGCAGATTCGGTTGGGGGGAAATGAACACTGAAGCTTTCTTT
CASRFGWGEMNTEAFF
>TRBD1|TRBJ1-2|few|TRBV19
TGTGCCAGTAACTATGACAGGGGAGGTGGCGGCTACACCTTC
CASNYDRGGGGYTF
>NA|TRBJ1-1|NA|TRBV4-1
TGCGCCAGCAGCCAAGATTCGGTGGTGGGTCGAAAAGCTTTCTTT
CASSQDSVVGRKAFF